This T cell receptor (beta chain) is drawn from a study of shared clonotypes between healthy human individuals. Study information: Ranging from 18 to 49 in age, donors were a couple of women and three men.

Study observations and caveats: The four-donor shared clonotypes exceeded non-shared clonotypes in generation probability, with non-shared ones scoring lower. Only blood was sampled, and tissue TCR repertoires likely differ from blood ones.

Libraries were prepared by immunoSEQ multiplex PCR; TCRdb keeps only in-frame clonotypes and omits some of them. The data contain about 1.1 million clones, approximately 80% of them singletons. This clone has ten or more counts. Its antigen remains unknown. The donor population consisted of healthy HIV-negative adults with no recent acute infections or vaccinations. Germline V gene data show CDR1 as LGHNA and CDR2 as YNFKEQ. Deletions cut 3 bases from V and 0 bases from J, with 12 bases between. The CDR3 has 16 residues. The source is a man younger than 35 in good health. Some clones in this sample may be carry-over from other donors' samples. The chain recombines TRBV4-2 with TRBJ1-5; D uncertain. Sample: memory CD4+ T cells from PBMCs. Described subset: CD45RA-negative fraction. CDR3 in amino acids: CASSQIGVLSNQPQHF. CDR3 bases: TGTGCCAGCAGCCAGATCGGCGTTCTTAGCAATCAGCCCCAGCATTTT.